This TCR beta chain was found in a study of CD8 T cells in ankylosing spondylitis. This clonotype was observed many times. Its antigen is currently unknown. TCRdb processed the 5' RACE reads anew with MiXCR; each CDR3 protein has one entry. The sample yields 200,000 to 250,000 distinct CDR3 sequences, 6% to 8.5% seen once. The V gene's germline CDR1 is SGHTS and CDR2 YDEGEE. V lost 4 bases, J lost 6 bases, and 10 bases stayed unmatched. The CDR3 is made up of 14 amino acids. Study-wide points: Reactive arthritis synovial fluid and blood previously showed some of these motif variants. Fewer than ten highly homologous variants made up a TCR beta motif that seemed to typify ankylosing spondylitis blood.

The receptor was isolated from a male donor with ankylosing spondylitis. The sequencing input was blood, either unsorted or a sorted T cell fraction (not recorded which). This chain uses TRBV5-8 with TRBJ2-7, with 7 bases identical to TRBD1. Here the CDR3 DNA reads TGTGCCAGCAGCCCAAACAGGGGTTTTCCCGAGCAGTACTTC. Encoded protein: CASSPNRGFPEQYF.